This T cell receptor beta chain comes out of a study of shared clonotypes between healthy human individuals. This CDR3 comprises 17 residues. V shed 3 bases and J shed 7 bases, with 24 bases lying between them. Per the germline V gene, CDR1 is KGHSH and CDR2 is LQKENI. Whole-study findings and limits: Non-shared clonotypes displayed generation probabilities falling below those of clonotypes present in all four donors.

On this clone itself: Its target is not known.

Profiled with immunoSEQ multiplex PCR; TCRdb holds only in-frame clones, not every one. The sample lists some 2 million clones, approximately 95% occurring once. CD8 cells classed as naive were CD45RO-negative and positively selected for CCR7, excluding terminally differentiated effector memory CD45RA+ cells. Donation came from healthy HIV-negative adults that had no recent acute infections or vaccinations. This chain joins TRBV18 and TRBJ1-1; D perhaps matches TRBD1 (5 bases). The TCR sequence derives from a man younger than 35 in good health. Sequencing was done on a sample of naive CD8+ T cells sorted from blood. In DNA form, the CDR3 reads TGTGCCAGCTCACCGGAGTTCTTCGAGGGGCATGATGTTGAAGCTTTCTTT. Protein sequence: CASSPEFFEGHDVEAFF. Combining the CDR3 with reference TRBV18 and TRBJ1-1 gives the whole variable domain NAGVMQNPRHLVRRRGQEARLRCSPMKGHSHVYWYRQLPEEGLKFMVYLQKENIIDESGMPKERFSAEFPKEGPSILRIQQVVRGDSAAYFCASSPEFFEGHDVEAFFGQGTRLTVV.